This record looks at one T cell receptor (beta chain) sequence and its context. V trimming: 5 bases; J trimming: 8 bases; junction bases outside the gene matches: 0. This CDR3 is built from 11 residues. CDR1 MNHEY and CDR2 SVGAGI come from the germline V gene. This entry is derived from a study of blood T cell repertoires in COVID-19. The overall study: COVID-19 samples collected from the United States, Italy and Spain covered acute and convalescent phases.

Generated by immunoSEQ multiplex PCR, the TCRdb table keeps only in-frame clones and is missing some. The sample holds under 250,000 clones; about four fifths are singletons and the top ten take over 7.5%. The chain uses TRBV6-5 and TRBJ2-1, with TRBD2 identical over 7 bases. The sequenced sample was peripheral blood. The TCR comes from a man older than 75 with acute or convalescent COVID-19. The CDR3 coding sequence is TGTGCCAGCAGTCTAGCGGATGAGCAGTTCTTC. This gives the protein CASSLADEQFF.